This T cell receptor beta chain was identified during a study of PD-1 blockade in classical Hodgkin lymphoma. Study-level background: Once every 2 weeks, patients received intravenous nivolumab at 3 mg/kg.

Repertoires were generated with immunoSEQ multiplex PCR, while TCRdb's copy carries only in-frame clones and drops some. This sample has 95,000 or so clones; over 80% occur once, and the top ten carry 12%. Germline CDR1 reads SGHRS; CDR2 reads YFSETQ. The CDR3 is made up of 15 amino acids. After removal of 5 bases from V and 4 bases from J, the junction contained 7 bases not matched to a gene. Study-level findings and limits: The CD4+ diversity rise by C4D1 was clearest in complete responders.

Every patient experienced relapse after autologous stem cell transplantation, and brentuximab vedotin exposure varied. As for this clone: The antigen is undetermined.

The material was peripheral blood mononuclear cells (PBMCs), obtained at baseline. The sequence was collected from a human donor with classical Hodgkin lymphoma. This chain uses TRBV5-1 with TRBJ2-7; 12 bases agree with TRBD1. DNA for the CDR3: TGCGCCAGCAGTTCGGGACAGGGGGCGAGATACGAGCAGTACTTC. Its translation: CASSSGQGARYEQYF.